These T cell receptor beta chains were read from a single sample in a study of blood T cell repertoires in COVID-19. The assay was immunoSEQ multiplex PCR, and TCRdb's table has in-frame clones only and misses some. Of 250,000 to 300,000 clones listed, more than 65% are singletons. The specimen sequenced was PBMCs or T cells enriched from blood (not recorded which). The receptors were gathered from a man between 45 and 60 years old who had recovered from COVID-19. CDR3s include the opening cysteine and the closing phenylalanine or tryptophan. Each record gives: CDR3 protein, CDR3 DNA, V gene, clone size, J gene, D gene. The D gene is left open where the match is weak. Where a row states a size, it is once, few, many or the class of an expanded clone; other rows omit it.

cdr3_aa: CASSQGLLTGNTIYF; cdr3_nt: TGCGCCAGCAGCCAAGGACTTTTGACTGGAAACACCATATATTTT; v_call: TRBV4-1; clone_size: NA; j_call: TRBJ1-3; d_call: NA
cdr3_aa: CASSFWSRDNEQFF; cdr3_nt: TGTGCCAGCAGCTTCTGGTCTCGGGACAATGAGCAGTTCTTC; v_call: TRBV11-3; clone_size: once; j_call: TRBJ2-1; d_call: NA
cdr3_aa: CASSLEPETAYEQYF; cdr3_nt: TGCGCCAGCAGCTTGGAACCCGAGACAGCATACGAGCAGTACTTC; v_call: TRBV5-1; clone_size: few; j_call: TRBJ2-7; d_call: NA
cdr3_aa: CASMGDYYEQYF; cdr3_nt: TGTGCCAGTATGGGAGACTATTACGAGCAGTACTTC; v_call: TRBV19; clone_size: NA; j_call: TRBJ2-7; d_call: NA
cdr3_aa: CASSRPGQESTEAFF; cdr3_nt: TGTGCCAGCAGCCGTCCGGGACAGGAATCCACTGAAGCTTTCTTT; v_call: TRBV5-6; clone_size: NA; j_call: TRBJ1-1; d_call: TRBD1
cdr3_aa: CASSLVPHRTGSNQPQHF; cdr3_nt: TGTGCCAGCAGTTTAGTCCCCCACCGGACAGGGAGCAATCAGCCCCAGCATTTT; v_call: TRBV28; clone_size: NA; j_call: TRBJ1-5; d_call: TRBD1
cdr3_aa: CASSSTPRLWQGSNEQFF; cdr3_nt: TGTGCCAGCAGCTCAACCCCCCGTCTGTGGCAGGGGTCCAATGAGCAGTTCTTC; v_call: TRBV5-5; clone_size: NA; j_call: TRBJ2-1; d_call: NA
cdr3_aa: CASSLLYGGNTEAFF; cdr3_nt: TGTGCCAGTAGTTTACTCTACGGGGGAAACACTGAAGCTTTCTTT; v_call: TRBV19; clone_size: NA; j_call: TRBJ1-1; d_call: NA
cdr3_aa: CASSSLAGGYEQYF; cdr3_nt: TGTGCCAGCAGCTCCCTAGCGGGAGGGTACGAGCAGTACTTC; v_call: TRBV7-6; clone_size: NA; j_call: TRBJ2-7; d_call: TRBD2
cdr3_aa: CASSQSISGKDEQYF; cdr3_nt: TGTGCCAGCAGTCAGTCGATTTCAGGGAAGGACGAGCAGTACTTC; v_call: TRBV27; clone_size: once; j_call: TRBJ2-7; d_call: NA
cdr3_aa: CASSRGTLQETQYF; cdr3_nt: TGTGCCAGCAGCCGTGGGACTCTCCAAGAGACCCAGTACTTC; v_call: TRBV3-1/TRBV3-2; clone_size: NA; j_call: TRBJ2-5; d_call: NA
cdr3_aa: CASSDVATNEQFF; cdr3_nt: TGCGCCAGCAGTGATGTAGCCACAAATGAGCAGTTCTTC; v_call: TRBV10-1; clone_size: NA; j_call: TRBJ2-1; d_call: NA
cdr3_aa: CASSRRAGPQGGNEQFF; cdr3_nt: TGTGCCAGCAGCCGCCGGGCGGGGCCCCAGGGGGGCAATGAGCAGTTCTTC; v_call: TRBV7-3; clone_size: NA; j_call: TRBJ2-1; d_call: NA
cdr3_aa: CASSFGTGGYGYTF; cdr3_nt: TGTGCCAGCAGCTTCGGGACAGGGGGCTATGGCTACACCTTC; v_call: TRBV11-2; clone_size: NA; j_call: TRBJ1-2; d_call: TRBD1
cdr3_aa: CASSGQGADTGELFF; cdr3_nt: TGTGCCAGCAGTGGACAGGGTGCGGACACCGGGGAGCTGTTTTTT; v_call: TRBV2; clone_size: NA; j_call: TRBJ2-2; d_call: TRBD1
cdr3_aa: CASSLASKYGYTF; cdr3_nt: TGTGCCAGCAGCTTAGCAAGCAAGTATGGCTACACCTTC; v_call: TRBV7-8; clone_size: NA; j_call: TRBJ1-2; d_call: NA
cdr3_aa: CAWSRGANYGYTF; cdr3_nt: TGTGCCTGGAGTAGAGGCGCTAACTATGGCTACACCTTC; v_call: TRBV30; clone_size: NA; j_call: TRBJ1-2; d_call: NA
cdr3_aa: CASTPGGGYEQYF; cdr3_nt: TGTGCCAGCACCCCGGGGGGCGGGTACGAGCAGTACTTC; v_call: TRBV28; clone_size: NA; j_call: TRBJ2-7; d_call: NA
cdr3_aa: CASCLFGGLETQYF; cdr3_nt: TGTGCCAGCTGCCTATTCGGGGGGCTGGAGACCCAGTACTTC; v_call: TRBV6-2/TRBV6-3; clone_size: NA; j_call: TRBJ2-5; d_call: NA
cdr3_aa: CASSPRRNTGELFF; cdr3_nt: TGTGCCAGCTCACCCCGGAGGAACACCGGGGAGCTGTTTTTT; v_call: TRBV18; clone_size: NA; j_call: TRBJ2-2; d_call: NA
cdr3_aa: CASNKGVMNTEAFF; cdr3_nt: TGTGCCAGCAACAAGGGAGTTATGAACACTGAAGCTTTCTTT; v_call: TRBV11-2; clone_size: NA; j_call: TRBJ1-1; d_call: NA
cdr3_aa: CASSLEGARTEAFF; cdr3_nt: TGTGCCAGCAGCTTGGAGGGGGCGCGAACTGAAGCTTTCTTT; v_call: TRBV7-9; clone_size: NA; j_call: TRBJ1-1; d_call: TRBD1
cdr3_aa: CATSDFDSGGRGTQYF; cdr3_nt: TGTGCCACCAGTGATTTCGATAGCGGGGGCAGGGGGACCCAGTACTTC; v_call: TRBV24-1; clone_size: NA; j_call: TRBJ2-5; d_call: TRBD2
cdr3_aa: CASSLGQGSSPLHF; cdr3_nt: TGTGCCAGCAGCTTGGGACAGGGAAGCTCACCCCTCCACTTT; v_call: TRBV5-4; clone_size: once; j_call: TRBJ1-6; d_call: TRBD1
cdr3_aa: CASSPGQGSLAVGNTEAFF; cdr3_nt: TGTGCCAGCAGCCCCGGACAGGGATCACTCGCTGTTGGGAACACTGAAGCTTTCTTT; v_call: TRBV7-9; clone_size: NA; j_call: TRBJ1-1; d_call: TRBD1
cdr3_aa: CASSLGGASQPQHF; cdr3_nt: TGTGCCAGCAGTTTAGGGGGGGCATCTCAGCCCCAGCATTTT; v_call: TRBV6-6; clone_size: NA; j_call: TRBJ1-5; d_call: NA
cdr3_aa: CASSIPGYNEQFF; cdr3_nt: TGTGCCAGTAGTATACCGGGGTATAATGAGCAGTTCTTC; v_call: TRBV19; clone_size: NA; j_call: TRBJ2-1; d_call: NA
cdr3_aa: CARSPGQGCSPLHF; cdr3_nt: TGTGCCAGAAGCCCTGGACAGGGTTGCTCACCCCTCCACTTT; v_call: TRBV5-3; clone_size: NA; j_call: TRBJ1-6; d_call: TRBD1
cdr3_aa: CASSQGWQGGAGANVLTF; cdr3_nt: TGCGCCAGCAGCCAAGGCTGGCAGGGCGGTGCTGGGGCCAACGTCCTGACTTTC; v_call: TRBV4-1; clone_size: NA; j_call: TRBJ2-6; d_call: NA
cdr3_aa: CASSHQTSTDTQYF; cdr3_nt: TGCGCCAGCAGCCATCAGACTAGCACAGATACGCAGTATTTT; v_call: TRBV5-1; clone_size: NA; j_call: TRBJ2-3; d_call: NA
cdr3_aa: CARSLTDSNQPQHF; cdr3_nt: TGTGCCAGAAGCTTGACAGATAGCAATCAGCCCCAGCATTTT; v_call: TRBV5-3; clone_size: NA; j_call: TRBJ1-5; d_call: NA
cdr3_aa: CAISVELTNTEAFF; cdr3_nt: TGTGCCATCAGTGTTGAGCTAACTAACACTGAAGCTTTCTTT; v_call: TRBV10-3; clone_size: NA; j_call: TRBJ1-1; d_call: NA
cdr3_aa: CASSLTSRGSQDTQYF; cdr3_nt: TGCGCCAGCAGCCTGACTAGCCGGGGGTCGCAAGATACGCAGTATTTT; v_call: TRBV4-1; clone_size: few; j_call: TRBJ2-3; d_call: TRBD2
cdr3_aa: CASSLAGGTNEKLFF; cdr3_nt: TGCGCCAGCAGCTTGGCGGGGGGAACTAATGAAAAACTGTTTTTT; v_call: TRBV5-1; clone_size: once; j_call: TRBJ1-4; d_call: NA
cdr3_aa: CASSLGGLGDYGYTF; cdr3_nt: TGTGCCAGCAGCTTGGGGGGGCTTGGTGACTATGGCTACACCTTC; v_call: TRBV5-8; clone_size: NA; j_call: TRBJ1-2; d_call: NA
cdr3_aa: CATTPILAGGRGNEQFF; cdr3_nt: TGTGCCACAACCCCCATACTAGCGGGGGGGAGGGGAAATGAGCAGTTCTTC; v_call: TRBV19; clone_size: NA; j_call: TRBJ2-1; d_call: TRBD2
cdr3_aa: CASSQGLGRGAYQPQHF; cdr3_nt: TGTGCCAGCAGCCAGGGATTGGGCAGGGGGGCCTATCAGCCCCAGCATTTT; v_call: TRBV3-1/TRBV3-2; clone_size: NA; j_call: TRBJ1-5; d_call: TRBD1
cdr3_aa: CASSFSTGAGDTQYF; cdr3_nt: TGTGCCAGCAGTTTCTCGACAGGGGCCGGAGATACGCAGTATTTT; v_call: TRBV6-5; clone_size: NA; j_call: TRBJ2-3; d_call: TRBD1
cdr3_aa: CASSLLAGYNEQFF; cdr3_nt: TGCGCCAGCAGTCTGCTAGCGGGATACAATGAGCAGTTCTTC; v_call: TRBV10-2; clone_size: few; j_call: TRBJ2-1; d_call: TRBD2
cdr3_aa: CASSLDPGQGTYEQYF; cdr3_nt: TGCGCCAGCAGCTTAGATCCGGGACAGGGGACCTACGAGCAGTACTTC; v_call: TRBV5-1; clone_size: NA; j_call: TRBJ2-7; d_call: TRBD1
cdr3_aa: CASYRDNEQFF; cdr3_nt: TGTGCCAGCTACCGGGACAATGAGCAGTTCTTC; v_call: TRBV5-4; clone_size: NA; j_call: TRBJ2-1; d_call: NA